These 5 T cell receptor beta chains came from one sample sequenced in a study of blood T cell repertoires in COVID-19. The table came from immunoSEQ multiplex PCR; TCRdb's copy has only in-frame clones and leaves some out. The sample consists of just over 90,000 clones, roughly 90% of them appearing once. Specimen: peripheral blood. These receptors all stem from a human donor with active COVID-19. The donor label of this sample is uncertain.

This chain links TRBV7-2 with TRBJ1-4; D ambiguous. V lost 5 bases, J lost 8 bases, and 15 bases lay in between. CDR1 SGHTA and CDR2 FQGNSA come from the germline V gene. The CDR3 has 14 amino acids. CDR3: CASSPMGRGEKLFF. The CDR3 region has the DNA TGTGCCAGCAGCCCCATGGGTAGAGGGGAAAAACTGTTTTTT.

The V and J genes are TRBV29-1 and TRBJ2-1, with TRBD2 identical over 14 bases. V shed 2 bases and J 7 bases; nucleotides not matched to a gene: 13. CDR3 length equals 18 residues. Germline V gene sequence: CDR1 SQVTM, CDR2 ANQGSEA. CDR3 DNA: TGCAGCGTTGAATCTCCCTTCGGACTAGCGGGGGGAGGAAATGAGCAGTTCTTC. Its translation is CSVESPFGLAGGGNEQFF.

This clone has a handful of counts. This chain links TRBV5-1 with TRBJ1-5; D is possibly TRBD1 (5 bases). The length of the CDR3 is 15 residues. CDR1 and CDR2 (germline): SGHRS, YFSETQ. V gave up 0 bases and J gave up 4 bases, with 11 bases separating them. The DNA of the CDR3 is TGCGCCAGCAGCTTGGAGGGGCGAGAAAATCAGCCCCAGCATTTT. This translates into CASSLEGRENQPQHF.

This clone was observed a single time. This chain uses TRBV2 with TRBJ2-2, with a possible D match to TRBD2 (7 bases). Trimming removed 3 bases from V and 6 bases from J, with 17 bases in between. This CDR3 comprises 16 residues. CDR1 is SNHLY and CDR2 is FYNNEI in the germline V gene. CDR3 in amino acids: CASSEGGPHPPGELFF. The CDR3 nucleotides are TGTGCCAGCAGTGAGGGGGGGCCCCACCCTCCCGGGGAGCTGTTTTTT.

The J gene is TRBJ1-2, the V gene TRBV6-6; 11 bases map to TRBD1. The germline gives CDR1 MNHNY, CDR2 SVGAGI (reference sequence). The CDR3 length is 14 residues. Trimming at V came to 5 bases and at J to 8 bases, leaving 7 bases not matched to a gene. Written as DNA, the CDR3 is TGTGCCAGCAGTGCGGACAGGGGGCTTGGCGGCTACACCTTC. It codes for CASSADRGLGGYTF.